This T cell receptor (beta chain) stems from a study of shared clonotypes between healthy human individuals. Naive CD8 cells, CD45RO-negative and positively selected for CCR7, excluded terminally differentiated effector memory CD45RA+ cells. Method: immunoSEQ multiplex PCR; TCRdb's copy keeps in-frame clones and lacks some. The sample includes millions of clones, over 85% of them seen just once. The ends lost 7 bases at V and 2 bases at J; junction bases unmatched: 4. Germline values: CDR1 SQVTM, CDR2 ANQGSEA. This CDR3 region has 13 residues. Worth noting for this clone: Its specificity is not known.

General study findings and limits: Several donors showed sharing of about 4.7% of naive CD4 clonotypes.

The chain recombines TRBV29-1 with TRBJ2-5, with 10 bases identical to TRBD2. Sequenced: naive CD8+ T cells sorted from blood. This receptor was taken from a man aged 18 to 29 in good health. CDR3 sequence (DNA): TGCAGCGCCCTAGCGGGAGTGCAAGAGACCCAGTACTTC. It specifies CSALAGVQETQYF.